The 28 T cell receptor beta chains given below trace back to one sample, sequenced in a study of cytomegalovirus exposure and HLA in healthy donors. In the PCR, 60 Vbeta and 13 Jbeta primers were used. The data were produced by immunoSEQ multiplex PCR, yet TCRdb's version contains in-frame clones alone and is incomplete. The table records approximately 84,000 clones, just under 80% of them present only once. The sample consisted of PBMCs. Receptors were obtained from a male donor in good health and CMV-seropositive.

This clone was detected only a few times. The chain recombines TRBV18 with TRBJ2-5; perhaps TRBD2 as D (6 bases). V was trimmed by 2 bases and J by 3 bases, leaving 10 bases between them. Germline V gene lookup returns CDR1 KGHSH and CDR2 LQKENI. The CDR3 totals 14 residues. The CDR3 nucleotides are TGTGCCAGCTCACCATTTCAGCGGGAAGAGACCCAGTACTTC. Translating gives CASSPFQREETQYF.

The J gene is TRBJ1-5, the V gene TRBV5-5; a weak D match, TRBD1 (6 bases). V lost 0 bases, J lost 9 bases, and 16 bases lay in between. This CDR3 is built from 15 residues. CDR1 is SGHKS, CDR2 YYEKEE, per germline (reference sequence). CDR3 amino acids: CASSLGGAGELPQHF. CDR3 sequence (DNA): TGTGCCAGCAGCTTGGGAGGGGCAGGGGAACTGCCCCAGCATTTT. Full variable domain (missing parts from reference TRBV5-5 and TRBJ1-5): DAGVTQSPTHLIKTRGQQVTLRCSPISGHKSVSWYQQVLGQGPQFIFQYYEKEERGRGNFPDRFSARQFPNYSSELNVNALLLGDSALYLCASSLGGAGELPQHFGDGTRLSIL.

This chain uses TRBV7-9 with TRBJ2-7, with TRBD1 identical over 9 bases. The CDR3 runs to 12 residues. Germline-derived CDR1 and CDR2 are SEHNR and FQNEAQ (reference sequence). Unmatched junction bases numbered 8, after V lost 5 bases and J lost 12 bases. The CDR3 sequence is CASSLRDRVPYF. DNA of the CDR3: TGTGCCAGCAGCCTAAGGGACAGGGTTCCGTACTTC.

This clone occurred a few times. This chain connects TRBV27 to TRBJ2-2; 10 bases line up with TRBD2. The V and J ends lost 4 bases and 7 bases, in that order; junction bases with no gene match: 9. CDR3 length equals 16 residues. Germline V lookup: CDR1 MNHEY, CDR2 SMNVEV (reference sequence). The CDR3 region is CASSSPLAGVGGELFF. The CDR3 DNA is TGTGCCAGCAGTTCCCCTCTAGCGGGAGTGGGCGGGGAGCTGTTTTTT.

CDR3 nucleotide sequence: TGCGCCAGCAGCTTGGTAATATCGGGAGAGACCCAGTACTTC. This gives the protein CASSLVISGETQYF. The chain carries TRBV5-1 and TRBJ2-5; D remains ambiguous. The germline V gene encodes CDR1 SGHRS and CDR2 YFSETQ. The CDR3 length is 14 residues. Trimming removed 0 bases at V and 4 bases at J, with 10 bases between.

The genes are TRBV6-5 and TRBJ2-3, with TRBD2 matching over 13 bases. The trim removed 0 bases at V and 4 bases at J, leaving 1 base unmatched. The CDR3 runs 16 residues. Germline V gene sequence: CDR1 MNHEY, CDR2 SVGAGI. The CDR3: CASSYSLAGGPDTQYF. The CDR3 bases are TGTGCCAGCAGTTACTCACTAGCGGGAGGGCCAGATACGCAGTATTTT.

The J gene is TRBJ2-1, the V gene TRBV27; maybe TRBD2 (5 bases). The length of the CDR3 is 15 residues. Germline values: CDR1 MNHEY, CDR2 SMNVEV (reference sequence). With 5 bases removed from V and 3 bases from J, the gap between germline ends came to 14 bases. For the CDR3, the DNA is TGTGCCAGCAGTAGTCCCGCCGAGGGCTACAATGAGCAGTTCTTC. Its protein product is CASSSPAEGYNEQFF.

J is TRBJ2-7 and V is TRBV27; TRBD2 matches 12 bases. Trimming at V came to 9 bases and at J to 5 bases, leaving 11 bases not matched to a gene. CDR1 and CDR2 from the germline V gene are MNHEY and SMNVEV (reference sequence). The length of the CDR3 is 15 residues. CDR3 region: CASARPGLAGNEQYF. As DNA, the CDR3 is TGTGCCAGTGCCAGGCCGGGACTAGCGGGTAACGAGCAGTACTTC.

This chain joins TRBV10-3 and TRBJ1-6; TRBD1 matches 7 bases. J lost 9 bases, V lost 2 bases, and 4 bases had no gene match. Germline values: CDR1 ENHRY, CDR2 SYGVKD. The CDR3 runs 14 residues. This CDR3 reads CAISETGASSPLHF. The CDR3 DNA follows: TGTGCCATCAGTGAGACAGGGGCTTCTTCACCCCTCCACTTT.

CDR3 DNA: TGTGCCAGCAGGGGAGTCGGCGCTTTCTTT. Encoded protein: CASRGVGAFF. V gene TRBV28 combines with J gene TRBJ1-1; D is unresolved. The V end was cut by 6 bases, the J end by 11 bases, with 10 bases between. Per the germline V gene, CDR1 is MDHEN and CDR2 is SYDVKM. The CDR3 extends over 10 amino acids.

This clone has more than one count but fewer than ten. The V call is TRBV28, the J call TRBJ2-7, with D possibly being TRBD1 (6 bases). This CDR3 contains 14 residues. Trimming shortened V by 7 bases and J by 3 bases, and 16 bases separated the two germline ends. The germline CDR1 and CDR2 sequences are MDHEN and SYDVKM. Written as DNA, the CDR3 is TGTGCCAGCATTGGGGCAGGGGTGAGCTACGAGCAGTACTTC. It encodes CASIGAGVSYEQYF.

The chain carries TRBV18 and TRBJ1-5, with D possibly matching TRBD1 (5 bases). The CDR3 is 14 amino acids. V gave up 6 bases and J gave up 0 bases, with 9 bases separating them. CDR1 is KGHSH and CDR2 is LQKENI in the germline V gene. CDR3 nucleotide sequence: TGTGCCAGCTCTCAGGACAATAGCAATCAGCCCCAGCATTTT. Protein sequence: CASSQDNSNQPQHF.

V gene TRBV27 combines with J gene TRBJ1-1, with TRBD1 matching over 10 bases. This CDR3 has 14 amino acids. Per the germline V gene, CDR1 is MNHEY and CDR2 is SMNVEV (reference sequence). V was pared by 6 bases and J by 11 bases, with 12 bases of the junction left unmatched. As DNA, the CDR3 is TGTGCCAGCAGCCAGACAGGGACAGGGGTTGAGGCTTTCTTT. It translates to CASSQTGTGVEAFF.

The chain is built from TRBV28 and TRBJ1-2; TRBD1 aligns across 7 bases. This CDR3 region has 16 residues. Unmatched junction bases numbered 13, after V lost 8 bases and J lost 1 base. Germline V lookup: CDR1 MDHEN, CDR2 SYDVKM. CDR3 in DNA: TGTGCCAGCGGCCGCAGATACCGGGACAGTAACTATGGCTACACCTTC. This gives the protein CASGRRYRDSNYGYTF.

The rearrangement joins TRBV5-6 to TRBJ2-1; TRBD2 is a possible D gene (6 bases). CDR3 length equals 15 residues. Germline CDR1 SGHDT, CDR2 YYEEEE. The ends were cut back, 0 bases at V and 5 bases at J, with 12 bases in the middle. The CDR3 DNA is TGTGCCAGCAGCTTGGCAGGGAGGCTTAACAATGAGCAGTTCTTC. Its protein product is CASSLAGRLNNEQFF.

V gene TRBV5-1 combines with J gene TRBJ2-5; 9 bases map to TRBD2. CDR3 length equals 15 residues. Germline V gives CDR1 SGHRS, CDR2 YFSETQ. J was trimmed by 5 bases and V by 0 bases; bases with no gene match: 5. The CDR3 DNA follows: TGCGCCAGCAGCTTGGGTAGCGGGGGACCGGAGACCCAGTACTTC. Encoded protein: CASSLGSGGPETQYF.

The rearrangement joins TRBV27 to TRBJ2-2; weak D call: TRBD1 (6 bases). This CDR3 spans 16 amino acids. Germline V gene sequence: CDR1 MNHEY, CDR2 SMNVEV (reference sequence). V dropped 4 bases and J dropped 1 base, with 13 bases sitting between them. The CDR3 DNA follows: TGTGCCAGCAGTTCTCTGTTACAGGGGAACACCGGGGAGCTGTTTTTT. Amino acid sequence: CASSSLLQGNTGELFF.

The chain has TRBV5-4 and TRBJ2-7, with 7 bases that match TRBD2. The CDR3 is 14 amino acids. With 0 bases clipped from V and 2 bases from J, the junction kept 2 bases outside the gene matches. Germline lookup yields CDR1 SGHNT and CDR2 YYREEE (reference sequence). This CDR3 is CASSLASGPYEQYF. The CDR3 DNA reads as TGTGCCAGCAGCTTGGCTAGCGGCCCCTACGAGCAGTACTTC.

The rearrangement uses TRBV19 and TRBJ1-1; TRBD1 matches 10 bases. Trimming at V came to 4 bases and at J to 0 bases, leaving 5 bases not matched to a gene. CDR1 LNHDA and CDR2 SQIVND come from the germline V gene (reference sequence). The CDR3 has 16 residues. For the CDR3, the DNA is TGTGCCAGTAGTACGACAGGGGGCTTAGTGAACACTGAAGCTTTCTTT. Its protein is CASSTTGGLVNTEAFF.

The rearrangement uses TRBV5-5 and TRBJ2-5; possibly TRBD2 for D (5 bases). The CDR3 loop spans 13 amino acids. Looked up from germline, CDR1 is SGHKS and CDR2 is YYEKEE (reference sequence). With 6 bases removed from V and 5 bases from J, the gap between germline ends came to 14 bases. This chain's CDR3 is CASNSGLRETQYF. The CDR3 region has the DNA TGTGCCAGCAATTCCGGACTCCGGGAGACCCAGTACTTC.

The chain couples TRBV5-1 to TRBJ2-1, with D perhaps matching TRBD1 (6 bases). With 3 bases removed from V and 4 bases from J, the gap between germline ends came to 8 bases. This CDR3 has 13 amino acids. Germline CDR1 SGHRS, CDR2 YFSETQ. This CDR3 is CASSSDSYNEQFF. In DNA form, the CDR3 reads TGCGCCAGCAGCTCGGACAGTTACAATGAGCAGTTCTTC. The variable domain in full, completed from reference TRBV5-1 and TRBJ2-1, reads KAGVTQTPRYLIKTRGQQVTLSCSPISGHRSVSWYQQTPGQGLQFLFEYFSETQRNKGNFPGRFSGRQFSNSRSEMNVSTLELGDSALYLCASSSDSYNEQFFGPGTRLTVL.

The chain employs TRBV21-1 and TRBJ2-1; TRBD2, as called in the table, went unchecked against the DNA. TRBV21-1 is annotated as a pseudogene. There are 13 residues in the CDR3. CDR3 sequence: CASSEAGGNEQFF. The CDR3 nucleotides read TGTGCCAGCAGCGAAGCCGGGGGCAATGAGCAGTTCTTC.

J is TRBJ1-4 and V is TRBV5-4; D remains ambiguous. The CDR3 is 16 residues long. Germline CDR1 SGHNT, CDR2 YYREEE (reference sequence). The V end lost 3 bases, the J end lost 0 bases, and 12 bases lay between the germline ends. Here the CDR3 DNA reads TGTGCCAGCAGCTCTAACACAGACGCAACTAATGAAAAACTGTTTTTT. Residues: CASSSNTDATNEKLFF.

CDR3 in DNA: TGTGCCAGCAGTTCCCCGGTGTTGGAGGGCTACGAGCAGTACTTC. Encoded protein: CASSSPVLEGYEQYF. The gene calls are TRBV6-6 and TRBJ2-7; D is perhaps TRBD2 (6 bases). CDR1 and CDR2 (germline): MNHNY, SVGAGI (reference sequence). Trimming left V 4 bases short and J 3 bases short, with 16 bases between. The length of the CDR3 is 15 residues.

The chain recombines TRBV5-1 with TRBJ2-7; D is ambiguous. Germline V CDR1 and CDR2: SGHRS, YFSETQ. The V gene lost 4 bases and the J gene lost 0 bases, with 8 bases spanning the gap. The CDR3 totals 13 residues. CDR3 sequence: CASSDKASYEQYF. In nucleotides, the CDR3 is TGCGCCAGCAGCGATAAAGCCTCCTACGAGCAGTACTTC.

The rearrangement links TRBV5-1 to TRBJ2-5; 8 bases are a match to TRBD1. CDR1 and CDR2 (germline): SGHRS, YFSETQ. This CDR3 contains 14 residues. The ends lost 2 bases at V and 5 bases at J; junction bases unmatched: 5. The CDR3: CASSLRQGSETQYF. The CDR3 DNA is TGCGCCAGCAGCTTACGACAGGGGTCTGAGACCCAGTACTTC.

The chain uses TRBV27 and TRBJ2-5; TRBD1 matches at 10 bases. V lost 5 bases and J lost 4; bases outside the gene matches: 7. The CDR3 consists of 15 residues. Germline CDR1 reads MNHEY; CDR2 reads SMNVEV (reference sequence). The CDR3 protein is CASSRAGTGVETQYF. As DNA, the CDR3 is TGTGCCAGCAGTAGAGCCGGGACAGGGGTAGAGACCCAGTACTTC.

V usage is TRBV18 and J usage is TRBJ1-1; 8 positions agree with TRBD1. With 2 bases clipped from V and 1 base from J, the junction kept 6 bases outside the gene matches. This CDR3 is 16 amino acids long. Per germline, CDR1 KGHSH and CDR2 LQKENI. The CDR3 DNA reads TGTGCCAGCTCACCATCACCCCAGGGGGCGAACACTGAAGCTTTCTTT. Encoded protein: CASSPSPQGANTEAFF.